This T cell receptor beta chain came from a study of CD8 T cells in Susac syndrome (dated by TCRdb to 2018 to 2020). Regarding the complete study: The study used repertoire sequencing to test whether antigen drove CD8+ T cell activation and differentiation in Susac syndrome. The clonality of the CD8+ T cell repertoire was compared across over 9 healthy donors, roughly 14 Susac syndrome patients and under 18 multiple sclerosis patients.

Per the germline V gene (reference sequence), GTSNPN is the CDR1 and SVGIG is the CDR2. Taken from cysteine to phenylalanine, the CDR3 has 10 residues. Only CDR3 DNA is held: 30 bases, read in frame from base 1. V was cut back by 6 bases and J by 3 bases, leaving a gap of 3 bases between them. Paper-wide results and their limitations: The number of individuals in the TCR sequencing and HLA analysis was acknowledged as relatively small.

Peripheral blood CD8+ and CD4+ T cells from healthy donors, Susac syndrome patients and multiple sclerosis patients were profiled by high-throughput TCR beta sequencing. The healthy donors served as controls matched for age and sex. Bulk CD8+ and CD4+ T cells were purified by magnetic negative isolation, whereas CD8+ TEMRA cells were enriched by FACS. Blood was drawn into EDTA tubes, processed within 24 hours, and PBMCs were isolated by density gradient centrifugation. PBMCs intended for TCR sequencing were cryopreserved in liquid nitrogen and were subsequently thawed in a 37 degrees C water bath. The sorted or isolated CD4+, CD8+ and CD8+ TEMRA cells had a purity of 90% or higher. Concerning this clonotype itself: Its antigen is unknown. Base qualities are not provided; no much larger clone lies one nucleotide away.

RNA was extracted using the RNeasy kit, and about 0.5 to 1 microgram was reverse transcribed with random hexamers. TCR beta CDR3 regions were amplified with the immunoSEQ multiplex PCR assay covering 54 Vbeta and 13 Jbeta segments. To correct PCR amplification bias, a synthetic template baseline was used for both primer optimization and computational correction. For the original study's pipeline: Reads were assigned to V, D and J genes according to IMGT and analyzed in immunoSEQ Analyzer, with only productive sequences retained. To calculate clonality, Shannon entropy was normalized by log2 of the number of productive unique sequences and then subtracted from one. For each patient and control, public and private clones were evaluated among the 100 most prevalent clones. Clones were defined as Susac-specific when absent from the healthy and MS cohorts, from approximately 1,100 published viral clones and from other ImmuneACCESS disease sequences. TCRdb reworked the public reads: Q25 trimming with fastp, MiXCR clone assembly, productive beta chains retained. Rows are unified per CDR3 protein, each entry keeping the most common DNA and genes. These V and J calls originate from TCRdb's pipeline instead of the authors' own analysis. The sample table records more than 130,000 distinct CDR3 sequences; 94% of these occur just once. Over 0.25% of the sample lies in the top ten.

This sequence originates from a human donor in good health. The chain is encoded by TRBV30 joined to TRBJ2-1, with no confident D gene call. Sequencing was performed on CD8+ T cells from PBMCs. This receptor carries the CDR3 CACLYNEQFF. The DNA reads TGTGCCTGTCTCTACAATGAGCAGTTCTTC.